This T cell receptor beta chain was captured in a study of T-cell reconstitution after alpha-beta-depleted transplantation in children. This clonotype has a count of ten or more. Researchers prepared the TCRbeta library using unique molecular identifiers, the study reports. TCRdb used MiXCR to reprocess the PCR reads, holding one entry per CDR3 protein. Counted here are a few hundred thousand distinct CDR3 sequences, more than 7.5% occurring once; the ten biggest clones make up approximately 5.4%. Germline CDR1 reads DFQATT; CDR2 reads SNEGSKA (reference sequence). The V and J ends lost 5 bases and 2 bases respectively, with 12 bases between them. The CDR3 runs to 13 residues.

This specimen was PBMCs from the stem cell graft donor, taken from the stem cell graft. The chain recombines TRBV20-1 with TRBJ1-2, with a weak D call TRBD1 (6 bases). The receptor's source is a human donor who donated a stem cell graft to a child with SCID. In DNA, the CDR3 is TGCAGTGCTTCCAGGCAGGGGAACTATGGCTACACCTTC. Translation gives CSASRQGNYGYTF.